This T cell receptor beta chain was sequenced in a study of blood T cell repertoires in COVID-19. Study overall: PBMCs, B-cell-depleted T cells, or T cells were the source of the cDNA or gDNA that made up the material.

TCRdb's table, derived via immunoSEQ multiplex PCR, lists solely in-frame clones and lacks some. Of 25,000 to 35,000 clones detected, around 84% appear once; the ten largest clones hold roughly 12%. J was trimmed by 0 bases and V by 7 bases; bases with no gene match: 6. Germline assignment: CDR1 SQVTM and CDR2 ANQGSEA. The CDR3 length is 14 residues. The clonotype comes from a human donor in a cohort sampled during active COVID-19. The donor label of this sample is uncertain. The chain employs TRBV29-1 and TRBJ2-1; TRBD2 agrees at 7 bases. The material sequenced was peripheral blood. CDR3 DNA: TGCAGCGCTAATAGCGGGTCCTCCTACAATGAGCAGTTCTTC. Translating it yields CSANSGSSYNEQFF.